The 21 T cell receptor beta chains presented below share a single source sample, sequenced in a study of human T cells and chemical hapten exposure. The time point denotes: patch test 2, 6 weeks after DPC sensitization. The treatment denotes: therapeutic diphenylcyclopropenone sensitization with weekly scalp DPC. Each CDR3 protein gets one entry after TCRdb re-called the RACE reads with MiXCR. The sample has 65,000 to 100,000 distinct CDR3 sequences; approximately 6.6% are singletons. The specimen was whole blood, collected in connection with sensitization to the hapten diphenylcyclopropenone (DPC). Receptors originate from a woman aged 30 to 39 with alopecia areata. Some clones in this sample may be carry-over from other donors' samples.

This clonotype showed up many times. The chain joins TRBV18 to TRBJ2-1; 9 bases agree with TRBD1. The V and J ends lost 3 bases and 3 bases, in that order; junction bases with no gene match: 3. The V gene's germline CDR1 is KGHSH and CDR2 LQKENI. This CDR3 contains 15 residues. CDR3 nucleotides: TGTGCCAGCTCACCGGGACAGGGTTTCTACAATGAGCAGTTCTTC. Its protein is CASSPGQGFYNEQFF.

This clonotype was counted ten times or more. This sequence joins TRBV20-1 and TRBJ2-7; D is undetermined. The CDR3 consists of 12 residues. The V end lost 4 bases, the J end lost 1 base, and 8 bases lay between the germline ends. CDR1 is DFQATT, CDR2 SNEGSKA, per germline (reference sequence). Here the CDR3 DNA reads TGCAGTGCTATGGTTGATTCCTACGAGCAGTACTTC. Translated: CSAMVDSYEQYF.

This clonotype was counted ten times or more. J is TRBJ2-3 and V is TRBV5-1; tentatively, D is TRBD1 or TRBD2 (6 bases each). Trimming took off 4 bases at V and 2 bases at J, with 11 bases between the two ends. The CDR3 has 14 residues. CDR1 and CDR2 (germline): SGHRS, YFSETQ. CDR3 region: CASSPGGTTDTQYF. The CDR3 DNA reads as TGCGCCAGCAGCCCCGGGGGCACCACAGATACGCAGTATTTT.

This clonotype was counted many times. The rearrangement uses TRBV20-1 and TRBJ2-7; TRBD2 is a possible D gene (5 bases). The V end was cut by 6 bases, the J end by 2 bases, with 20 bases between. CDR1 is DFQATT, CDR2 SNEGSKA, per germline (reference sequence). The CDR3 has 15 residues. CDR3: CSACATGRGTYEQYF. The CDR3 coding sequence is TGCAGTGCGTGTGCGACCGGACGGGGTACCTACGAGCAGTACTTC.

This clonotype has a handful of counts. The J gene is TRBJ1-5, the V gene TRBV30; D may be TRBD1 (6 bases). There are 14 residues in the CDR3. Germline V gene lookup returns CDR1 GTSNPN and CDR2 SVGIG (reference sequence). Trimming removed 0 bases from V and 4 bases from J, with 10 bases in between. The CDR3, as DNA: TGTGCCTGGAGTGTAGGGGGGGGGAATCAGCCCCAGCATTTT. Protein: CAWSVGGGNQPQHF.

This clonotype was counted many times. This chain links TRBV4-2 with TRBJ1-5, with TRBD1 matching 8 bases. The CDR3 is made up of 19 amino acids. J lost 0 bases, V lost 0 bases, and 10 bases had no gene match. Germline V lookup: CDR1 LGHNA, CDR2 YNFKEQ. CDR3 amino acids: CASSQDEGTGGYSNQPQHF. The DNA of the CDR3 is TGTGCCAGCAGCCAAGATGAGGGGACAGGAGGTTATAGCAATCAGCCCCAGCATTTT.

This chain links TRBV12-3 or TRBV12-4 with TRBJ1-2, with a tentative D call TRBD1 (5 bases). This CDR3 is built from 13 residues. The ends were cut back, 6 bases at V and 6 bases at J, with 14 bases in the middle. The CDR3 is CASRRQGRDGYTF. The CDR3 coding sequence is TGTGCCAGCAGACGTCAGGGAAGGGATGGCTACACCTTC.

This clonotype appeared many times. This CDR3 reads CASSLRGGKSSYEQYF. The CDR3 DNA reads as TGTGCCAGCAGTCTCCGGGGGGGGAAAAGCTCCTACGAGCAGTACTTC. This rearrangement joins TRBV12-3 or TRBV12-4 to TRBJ2-7; 8 positions match TRBD2. The J segment lost 0 bases and the V segment lost 5 bases, leaving 9 bases of the junction unmatched. The CDR3 is 16 amino acids.

This chain links TRBV29-1 with TRBJ2-3; TRBD2 aligns across 9 bases. The V segment lost 7 bases and the J segment 4 bases; nucleotides outside the gene matches: 6. The V gene's germline CDR1 is SQVTM and CDR2 ANQGSEA. CDR3 size: 13 residues. Here the CDR3 DNA reads TGCAGCGCTACTAGCGGGCATGCAGATACGCAGTATTTT. Protein: CSATSGHADTQYF.

Only a few counts were recorded for this clonotype. This chain links TRBV12-3 or TRBV12-4 with TRBJ2-5; no firm D call. The ends were cut back, 5 bases at V and 0 bases at J, with 10 bases in the middle. CDR3 length equals 14 residues. The CDR3 bases are TGTGCCAGCAGTCCGGCAGGCGACCAAGAGACCCAGTACTTC. Its protein product is CASSPAGDQETQYF.

This clonotype came up many times. V is TRBV10-2 and J is TRBJ1-5, with a possible D match to TRBD1 (5 bases). The CDR3 has 14 amino acids. V shed 6 bases and J shed 2 bases, with 11 bases lying between them. Germline CDR1 is WSHSY and CDR2 is SAAADI. The CDR3 is CASSTQGGNQPQHF. The DNA for the CDR3 is TGCGCCAGCAGCACGCAGGGCGGCAATCAGCCCCAGCATTTT.

This clonotype was seen many times. J is TRBJ2-3 and V is TRBV12-3 or TRBV12-4; 9 nucleotides agree with TRBD2. Trimming removed 3 bases from V and 3 bases from J; junction bases left unmatched: 4. CDR3 length: 15 amino acids. In DNA, the CDR3 is TGTGCCAGCAGTTTTCGGCGGGGGGGGACAGATACGCAGTATTTT. It codes for CASSFRRGGTDTQYF.

This clonotype was seen a few times. The V and J genes are TRBV2 and TRBJ1-4, with 9 bases fitting TRBD1. Germline values: CDR1 SNHLY, CDR2 FYNNEI. The junction had 3 bases not matched to a gene; V was cut back by 5 bases and J by 8 bases. This CDR3 region has 13 residues. In DNA, the CDR3 is TGTGCCAGCAGTTGGGACAGGGAAGAAAAACTGTTTTTT. It codes for CASSWDREEKLFF.

The chain links TRBV19 to TRBJ2-3; D perhaps matches TRBD1 (6 bases). The germline CDR1 and CDR2 sequences are LNHDA and SQIVND (reference sequence). Trimming removed 5 bases from V and 3 bases from J, with 12 bases in between. The CDR3 has 14 residues. The CDR3 DNA is TGTGCCAGTAGTGAACAGGGTTCGACAGATACGCAGTATTTT. Its protein is CASSEQGSTDTQYF.

This clonotype has ten or more counts. This chain's CDR3 is CASNDGGRHEQYF. CDR3 DNA: TGTGCCAGCAACGACGGGGGGCGACACGAGCAGTACTTC. The chain joins TRBV6-6 to TRBJ2-7, with a tentative D call TRBD2 (7 bases). The CDR3 totals 13 residues. The ends were cut back, 7 bases at V and 5 bases at J, with 15 bases in the middle. Germline CDR1 reads MNHNY; CDR2 reads SVGAGI (reference sequence).

This clonotype was picked up many times. This chain connects TRBV20-1 to TRBJ2-3; D is unclear. This CDR3 contains 14 residues. V was trimmed by 0 bases and J by 3 bases, leaving 10 bases between them. From germline, CDR1 is DFQATT and CDR2 SNEGSKA (reference sequence). The chain's CDR3 is CSARDRSWTDTQYF. The CDR3 coding sequence is TGCAGTGCTAGAGACAGGAGTTGGACAGATACGCAGTATTTT.

In this sample, this clonotype turned up many times. V and J are TRBV7-9 and TRBJ1-6; tentative D call: TRBD1 (5 bases). Germline CDR1 is SEHNR and CDR2 is FQNEAQ (reference sequence). The CDR3 is 15 residues long. The V end lost 1 base, the J end lost 10 bases, and 14 bases lay between the germline ends. CDR3 amino acids: CASSLGGQGNSPLHF. In nucleotides, the CDR3 is TGTGCCAGCAGCTTAGGTGGTCAGGGTAACTCACCCCTCCACTTT.

This clonotype qualifies as medium-sized. The CDR3 DNA follows: TGCAGTGCTAGAGATCAGGGAGGGTTGTATGAAAAACTGTTTTTT. Protein sequence: CSARDQGGLYEKLFF. The V gene is TRBV20-1, the J gene TRBJ1-4, with D perhaps matching TRBD1 (5 bases). V lost 0 bases to trimming and J lost 6 bases, with 14 bases between them. The germline V gene has CDR1 DFQATT and CDR2 SNEGSKA (reference sequence). This CDR3 region has 15 residues.

In this sample, this clonotype turned up many times. The V call is TRBV7-2, the J call TRBJ2-3; unclear D gene. The CDR3 is made up of 11 amino acids. Trimming left V 3 bases short and J 6 bases short, with 4 bases between. CDR1 SGHTA and CDR2 FQGNSA come from the germline V gene. The CDR3 here is CASSFVDTQYF. CDR3 DNA sequence: TGTGCCAGCAGCTTCGTCGATACGCAGTATTTT.

The table lists this clonotype with many counts. The gene calls are TRBV5-1 and TRBJ1-3; unclear D gene. Germline assignment: CDR1 SGHRS and CDR2 YFSETQ. Trimming shortened V by 4 bases and J by 0 bases, and 11 bases separated the two germline ends. The CDR3 sequence is 15 residues long. The CDR3 DNA is TGCGCCAGCAGCCTGGACGGCATCTCTGGAAACACCATATATTTT. Translating gives CASSLDGISGNTIYF.

This clonotype was found a few times. The CDR3 sequence is CASSYGQGGYGYTF. CDR3 bases: TGTGCCAGCAGTTACGGGCAGGGGGGCTATGGCTACACCTTC. The chain recombines TRBV6-5 with TRBJ1-2, with 7 bases that match TRBD1. The trim removed 2 bases at V and 4 bases at J, leaving 4 bases unmatched. This CDR3 is built from 14 residues. The V gene's germline CDR1 is MNHEY and CDR2 SVGAGI.